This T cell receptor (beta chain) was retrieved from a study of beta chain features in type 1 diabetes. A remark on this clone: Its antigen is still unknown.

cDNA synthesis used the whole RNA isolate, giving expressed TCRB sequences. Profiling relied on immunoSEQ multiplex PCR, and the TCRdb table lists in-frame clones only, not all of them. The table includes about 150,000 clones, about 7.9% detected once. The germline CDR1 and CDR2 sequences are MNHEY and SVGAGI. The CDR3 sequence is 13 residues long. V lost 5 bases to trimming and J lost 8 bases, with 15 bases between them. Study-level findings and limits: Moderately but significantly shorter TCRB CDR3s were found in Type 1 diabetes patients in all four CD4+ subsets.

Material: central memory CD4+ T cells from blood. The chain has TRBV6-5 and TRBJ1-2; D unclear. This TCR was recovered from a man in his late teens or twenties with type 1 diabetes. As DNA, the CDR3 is TGTGCCAGCAGTGAGACGCGGATGAACGGCTACACCTTC. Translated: CASSETRMNGYTF.